The rows below give T cell receptor beta chains drawn from one sample of a study of blood T cells in healthy people across ages. TCRdb analysed the 5' RACE reads with MiXCR anew, one entry per CDR3 protein. The data show around 1,800,000 distinct CDR3 sequences, 39% seen once. Sequencing was performed on blood. All receptors come from a human donor in good health. CDR3s include the opening cysteine and the closing phenylalanine or tryptophan. Each record gives: D gene, clone size, V gene, J gene, CDR3 protein, CDR3 DNA. The D gene is left open where the match is weak. Clone size appears in some rows only: once, few, many, or a class for an expanded clone.

NA,NA,TRBV6-2/TRBV6-3,TRBJ2-5,CASSSRALEETRYF,TGTGCCAGCAGTTCTCGGGCCCTTGAAGAGACCCGGTACTTC
NA,NA,TRBV20-1,TRBJ2-5,CSARDRARPFPEQYF,TGCAGTGCTAGAGATAGGGCCAGGCCCTTCCCTGAGCAGTACTTC
NA,NA,TRBV15,TRBJ1-1,CATSRPPPTGNTEAFF,TGTGCCACCAGCAGACCCCCCCCTACAGGGAACACTGAAGCTTTCTTT
NA,few,TRBV9,TRBJ2-7,CASSPGPPWAYEQYF,TGTGCCAGCAGCCCAGGGCCCCCCTGGGCTTACGAGCAGTACTTC
TRBD1,NA,TRBV29-1,TRBJ2-4,CSARQGAFGEQYF,TGCAGCGCCCGACAGGGGGCATTCGGGGAGCAGTACTTC
TRBD1,few,TRBV6-6,TRBJ2-7,CASSYTGQGLEQYF,TGTGCCAGCAGTTACACGGGACAGGGTCTCGAGCAGTACTTC
NA,once,TRBV7-9,TRBJ2-4,CASSLPLSWEDIQYF,TGTGCCAGCAGCTTACCCCTGTCCTGGGAAGACATTCAGTACTTC
NA,NA,TRBV11-2,TRBJ2-3,CASSLSDPPTDTQYF,TGTGCCAGCAGCTTATCGGACCCCCCCACAGATACGCAGTATTTT
TRBD1,NA,TRBV15,TRBJ1-1,CATSRPGTENTEAFF,TGTGCCACCAGCAGACCCGGGACAGAGAACACTGAAGCTTTCTTT
TRBD1,few,TRBV7-8,TRBJ1-1,CASSSRPGQGSMNTEAFF,TGTGCCAGCAGCAGCCGACCGGGACAGGGGTCCATGAACACTGAAGCTTTCTTT
NA,NA,TRBV20-1,TRBJ1-1,CSARGQALPEAFF,TGCAGTGCTAGGGGTCAGGCCCTTCCTGAAGCTTTCTTT
TRBD2,NA,TRBV12-3/TRBV12-4,TRBJ2-3,CASSSGTSGGTDTQYF,TGTGCCAGCAGTTCCGGGACTAGCGGTGGCACAGATACGCAGTATTTT
TRBD2,NA,TRBV7-9,TRBJ2-5,CASSLSAGADQETQYF,TGTGCCAGCAGCTTATCAGCGGGGGCCGACCAAGAGACCCAGTACTTC
TRBD1,few,TRBV20-1,TRBJ1-6,CSGGQGNSPLHF,TGCAGTGGCGGACAGGGGAATTCACCCCTCCACTTT
TRBD1,NA,TRBV20-1,TRBJ2-3,CSVRDRGTDRQYF,TGCAGTGTTCGGGACAGGGGCACAGATAGGCAGTATTTT
NA,few,TRBV9,TRBJ2-7,CASSVGDDEQYF,TGTGCCAGCAGCGTGGGGGACGACGAGCAGTACTTC
NA,NA,TRBV10-3,TRBJ2-4,CAISESEVLGEQYF,TGTGCCATCAGTGAGTCAGAGGTCCTCGGGGAGCAGTACTTC
NA,NA,TRBV7-2,TRBJ2-7,CASSLRAVVSYEQYF,TGTGCCAGCAGCTTGAGGGCAGTGGTGAGCTACGAGCAGTACTTC
TRBD1,NA,TRBV5-1,TRBJ1-6,CASSLVFSEQGNSPLHF,TGCGCCAGCAGCTTGGTATTTTCTGAACAGGGGAATTCACCCCTCCACTTT
NA,NA,TRBV10-3,TRBJ2-7,CAISESIGASSYEQYF,TGTGCCATCAGTGAGTCGATTGGGGCGAGCTCCTACGAGCAGTACTTC
TRBD2,few,TRBV6-2/TRBV6-3,TRBJ2-7,CASSYRSGEGYEQYF,TGTGCCAGCAGTTATCGGTCGGGGGAGGGCTACGAGCAGTACTTC
TRBD2,NA,TRBV3-1,TRBJ2-3,CASRLGTSGFPDTQYF,TGTGCCAGCAGGCTAGGGACTAGCGGGTTTCCAGATACGCAGTATTTT
NA,NA,TRBV20-1,TRBJ1-2,CSARAGSSHGYTF,TGCAGTGCTAGGGCCGGGAGCTCGCATGGCTACACCTTC
TRBD1,NA,TRBV6-2/TRBV6-3,TRBJ1-1,CASSYPGQANTEAFF,TGTGCCAGTAGTTACCCGGGACAGGCCAACACTGAAGCTTTCTTT
TRBD1,NA,TRBV13,TRBJ2-4,CASSPRDRAPPKNIQYF,TGTGCCAGCAGCCCGCGGGACAGGGCTCCTCCCAAAAACATTCAGTACTTC
NA,NA,TRBV9,TRBJ2-6,CASGVDPNGQAWDHSGANVLTF,TGTGCCAGCGGCGTAGATCCGAATGGCCAGGCCTGGGATCACTCTGGGGCCAACGTCCTGACTTTC
NA,many,TRBV6-6,TRBJ1-6,CASHTRGNSPLHF,TGTGCCAGCCACACAAGGGGGAATTCACCCCTCCACTTT
NA,few,TRBV15,TRBJ1-1,CATSRDQLSDEAFF,TGTGCCACCAGCAGAGATCAGTTATCCGATGAAGCTTTCTTT
NA,NA,TRBV7-3,TRBJ2-5,CASSPSQIGETQYF,TGTGCCAGCAGCCCCTCTCAGATTGGAGAGACCCAGTACTTC
TRBD1,NA,TRBV18,TRBJ2-1,CASSLRGLPYNEQFF,TGTGCCAGCTCTCTCAGGGGGCTCCCCTACAATGAGCAGTTCTTC
NA,NA,TRBV20-1,TRBJ2-4,CSAARQAVAKNIQYF,TGCAGTGCAGCGAGACAGGCAGTAGCCAAAAACATTCAGTACTTC
NA,NA,TRBV4-1,TRBJ2-3,CASCQRGAIDTQYF,TGCGCCTCATGCCAGCGAGGGGCCATAGATACGCAGTATTTT
NA,NA,TRBV13,TRBJ1-4,CASTSQGNEKLFF,TGTGCCAGCACCTCCCAGGGGAATGAAAAACTGTTTTTT
NA,once,TRBV13,TRBJ2-3,CAGSQGRAPQYF,TGTGCCGGCAGCCAGGGGAGGGCGCCGCAGTATTTT
NA,NA,TRBV5-1,TRBJ1-6,CASSLTGLIESPLHF,TGCGCCAGCAGCTTGACAGGGTTAATTGAGTCACCCCTCCACTTT
NA,NA,TRBV20-1,TRBJ2-3,CSADLDHDTQYF,TGCAGTGCAGACTTGGATCATGATACGCAGTATTTT
TRBD2,many,TRBV4-3,TRBJ2-1,CASSPEGASGAGWFF,TGCGCCAGCAGCCCAGAGGGGGCTAGCGGGGCCGGTTGGTTCTTC